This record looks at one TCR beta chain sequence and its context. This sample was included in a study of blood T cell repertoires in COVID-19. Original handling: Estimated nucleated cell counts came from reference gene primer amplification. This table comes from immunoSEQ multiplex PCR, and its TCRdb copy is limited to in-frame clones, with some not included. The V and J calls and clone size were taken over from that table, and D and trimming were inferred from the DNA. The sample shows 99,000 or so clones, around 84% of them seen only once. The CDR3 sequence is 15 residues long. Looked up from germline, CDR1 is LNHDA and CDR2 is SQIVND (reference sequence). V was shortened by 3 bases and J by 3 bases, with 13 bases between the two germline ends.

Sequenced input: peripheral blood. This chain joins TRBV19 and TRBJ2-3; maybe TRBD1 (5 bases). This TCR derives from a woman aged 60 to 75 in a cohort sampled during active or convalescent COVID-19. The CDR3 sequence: CASSMPRQGTDTQYF. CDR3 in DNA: TGTGCCAGTAGTATGCCCCGGCAGGGAACAGATACGCAGTATTTT. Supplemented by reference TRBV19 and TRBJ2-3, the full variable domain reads DGGITQSPKYLFRKEGQNVTLSCEQNLNHDAMYWYRQDPGQGLRLIYYSQIVNDFQKGDIAEGYSVSREKKESFPLTVTSAQKNPTAFYLCASSMPRQGTDTQYFGPGTRLTVL.